Presented here are 20 T cell receptor beta chains from one specimen sequenced in a study of T cell responses to AZD1222 COVID-19 vaccine. TCRdb's copy holds only in-frame clones and misses some; the assay was immunoSEQ multiplex PCR. The sample has about 110,000 clones; roughly nine tenths are singletons. Sequences were derived from peripheral blood, sampled on day 0 of AZD1222 vaccination. The receptors originated from an adult in good health.

This clone was counted only a few times. The chain couples TRBV7-2 to TRBJ2-7, with a tentative D call TRBD1 (7 bases). The CDR3 totals 15 residues. The V end was cut by 6 bases, the J end by 4 bases, with 19 bases between. Germline V gene sequence: CDR1 SGHTA, CDR2 FQGNSA. CDR3 sequence (DNA): TGTGCCAGCAGTTTTGACGGCAGGGGGAGGTACGAGCAGTACTTC. Protein product: CASSFDGRGRYEQYF. Full variable domain (remainder filled in from reference TRBV7-2 and TRBJ2-7): GAGVSQSPSNKVTEKGKDVELRCDPISGHTALYWYRQSLGQGLEFLIYFQGNSAPDKSGLPSDRFSAERTGGSVSTLTIQRTQQEDSAVYLCASSFDGRGRYEQYFGPGTRLTVT.

V gene TRBV6-2 or TRBV6-3 combines with J gene TRBJ2-3, with 10 bases aligning to TRBD2. J lost 4 bases, V lost 2 bases, and 12 bases had no gene match. The germline gives CDR1 MNHEY, CDR2 SVGEGT. The CDR3 is made up of 18 amino acids. The CDR3 region is CASSYPLTSGVNPDTQYF. The CDR3, as DNA: TGTGCCAGCAGTTACCCTCTCACTAGCGGGGTAAATCCAGATACGCAGTATTTT.

The CDR3 region has the DNA TGTGCCAGCAGCTTGGACGGCTATGGCTACACCTTC. Its protein product is CASSLDGYGYTF. The V and J genes are TRBV6-5 and TRBJ1-2; D remains ambiguous. This CDR3 comprises 12 residues. Germline loops: CDR1 MNHEY, CDR2 SVGAGI. With 6 bases removed from V and 4 bases from J, the gap between germline ends came to 9 bases.

The V call is TRBV19, the J call TRBJ2-7; D could derive from TRBD1 or TRBD2 (5 bases each). The germline CDR1 and CDR2 sequences are LNHDA and SQIVND (reference sequence). The CDR3 covers 18 residues. V was trimmed by 4 bases and J by 5 bases, leaving 27 bases between them. The CDR3, as DNA: TGTGCCAGTAGTACCATCCGAGCGACAGAGGGCTATAAGGACGAGCAGTACTTC. Translation gives CASSTIRATEGYKDEQYF.

The chain carries TRBV18 and TRBJ1-1; 8 bases are a match to TRBD1. The V gene's germline CDR1 is KGHSH and CDR2 LQKENI. The CDR3 runs 15 residues. V was clipped by 2 bases and J by 4 bases; unmatched bases: 6. CDR3 coding DNA: TGTGCCAGCTCACCATATAGGGGACAGGTCACTGAAGCTTTCTTT. This codes for CASSPYRGQVTEAFF.

The V call is TRBV3-1 (or the pseudogene TRBV3-2), the J call TRBJ2-3; 11 bases are a match to TRBD2. Germline CDR1 and CDR2: LGHDT and YNNKEL (reference sequence). The junction had 5 bases not matched to a gene; V was cut back by 4 bases and J by 2 bases. This CDR3 region has 16 residues. CDR3 amino acids: CASSPGTSGLTDTQYF. In DNA, the CDR3 is TGTGCCAGCAGCCCCGGGACTAGCGGACTCACAGATACGCAGTATTTT.

The V and J genes are TRBV20-1 and TRBJ2-1; possibly TRBD1 for D (6 bases). V gave up 6 bases and J gave up 9 bases, with 9 bases separating them. CDR1 is DFQATT, CDR2 SNEGSKA, per germline (reference sequence). The CDR3 runs 10 residues. The chain's CDR3 is CSAGRGEQFF. The CDR3 DNA follows: TGCAGTGCCGGCAGGGGTGAGCAGTTCTTC.

This chain links TRBV6-5 with TRBJ1-3; unclear D gene. The CDR3 is 16 amino acids. Per germline, CDR1 MNHEY and CDR2 SVGAGI. V was cut by 4 bases and J by 0 bases, with 13 bases left in between. This chain's CDR3 is CASSLVAGSSGNTIYF. CDR3 nucleotide sequence: TGTGCCAGCAGTTTAGTCGCGGGGAGCTCTGGAAACACCATATATTTT.

Regarding this clone: This sample also contains other DNA sequences that code for the same CDR3. CDR3 sequence: CASSYSGLNTEAFF. The CDR3 DNA reads as TGTGCCAGCAGTTACTCAGGACTTAACACTGAAGCTTTCTTT. The rearrangement uses TRBV6-5 and TRBJ1-1; D unclear. V was trimmed by 0 bases and J by 2 bases, leaving 7 bases between them. CDR1 is MNHEY and CDR2 is SVGAGI in the germline V gene. The CDR3 spans 14 residues.

The V gene is TRBV11-3, the J gene TRBJ2-3; perhaps TRBD1 as D (5 bases). CDR3 size: 14 residues. Germline CDR1 is SGHNT and CDR2 is YENEEA. V was shortened by 5 bases and J by 0 bases, with 9 bases between the two germline ends. CDR3 residues: CASSMQGSTDTQYF. Here the CDR3 DNA reads TGTGCCAGCAGCATGCAGGGAAGCACAGATACGCAGTATTTT.

The chain joins TRBV5-6 to TRBJ1-5, with D possibly matching TRBD1 (6 bases). The CDR3 spans 13 residues. Trimming stripped 3 bases from V and 4 bases from J, with 8 bases between. CDR1 is SGHDT and CDR2 is YYEEEE in the germline V gene. CDR3: CASSYGQNQPQHF. In DNA, the CDR3 is TGTGCCAGCAGCTACGGACAGAATCAGCCCCAGCATTTT.

The V gene is TRBV5-1, the J gene TRBJ2-1, with 7 bases aligning to TRBD1. J was trimmed by 6 bases and V by 3 bases; bases with no gene match: 6. This CDR3 contains 14 residues. Germline values: CDR1 SGHRS, CDR2 YFSETQ. The CDR3 nucleotides read TGCGCCAGCAGCTACTTGACAGGGTCCAATGAGCAGTTCTTC. This encodes CASSYLTGSNEQFF.

The gene calls are TRBV5-1 and TRBJ1-1, with D possibly TRBD1 on 6 matching bases. The CDR3 has 14 amino acids. Germline V gene data show CDR1 as SGHRS and CDR2 as YFSETQ. V was cut by 5 bases and J by 4 bases, with 15 bases left in between. The CDR3 protein is CASSFQGTITEAFF. The CDR3 coding sequence is TGCGCCAGCAGTTTCCAGGGGACTATCACTGAAGCTTTCTTT.

The CDR3 nucleotides are TGTGCCAGCAGTTCGACAGGTTACTCTGGAAACACCATATATTTT. It yields the protein CASSSTGYSGNTIYF. J is TRBJ1-3 and V is TRBV6-5; D may be TRBD1 (6 bases). This CDR3 comprises 15 residues. Trimming took 4 bases from V and 0 from J, leaving 10 bases between them. Germline assignment: CDR1 MNHEY and CDR2 SVGAGI.

This chain links TRBV2 with TRBJ1-1, with D maybe TRBD1 (6 bases). The CDR3 covers 13 residues. V lost 7 bases to trimming and J lost 7 bases, with 16 bases between them. The germline CDR1 and CDR2 sequences are SNHLY and FYNNEI. The CDR3 reads CASMTDRNSEAFF. As DNA, the CDR3 is TGTGCCAGCATGACGGACAGAAATAGTGAAGCTTTCTTT.

CDR3 nucleotide sequence: TGTGCCAGCAGCCCGACCTCAGGGGAATACGGCTACACCTTC. This encodes CASSPTSGEYGYTF. This rearrangement joins TRBV7-3 to TRBJ1-2, with D perhaps matching TRBD1 (6 bases). Trimming cost V 5 bases and J 8 bases, with 18 bases left between them. This CDR3 region has 14 residues. Germline V lookup: CDR1 SGHTA, CDR2 FQGTGA.

The chain links TRBV27 to TRBJ1-4; D is unresolved. The CDR3 has 14 residues. Germline-derived CDR1 and CDR2 are MNHEY and SMNVEV (reference sequence). V dropped 6 bases and J dropped 7 bases, with 15 bases sitting between them. The CDR3 protein is CASSKPGVAEKLFF. The CDR3, as DNA: TGTGCCAGCAGCAAACCCGGGGTGGCTGAAAAACTGTTTTTT.

CDR3: CASSKNTGELFF. The DNA of the CDR3 is TGTGCCAGCAGCAAGAACACCGGGGAGCTGTTTTTT. This chain joins TRBV3-1 (or the pseudogene TRBV3-2) and TRBJ2-2; D is unresolved. The CDR3 consists of 12 residues. Germline V gives CDR1 LGHDT, CDR2 YNNKEL (reference sequence). V lost 5 bases, J lost 1 base, and 2 bases lay in between.

J is TRBJ1-4 and V is TRBV9; D gene ambiguous. Deletions cut 4 bases from V and 5 bases from J, with 12 bases between. Germline V lookup: CDR1 SGDLS, CDR2 YYNGEE. The CDR3 runs 14 residues. The CDR3 DNA sequence: TGTGCCAGCAGCTACTCGGGTTCGAATGAAAAACTGTTTTTT. Translating it yields CASSYSGSNEKLFF. The variable domain in full, with the rest retrieved from reference TRBV9 and TRBJ1-4, is DSGVTQTPKHLITATGQRVTLRCSPRSGDLSVYWYQQSLDQGLQFLIQYYNGEERAKGNILERFSAQQFPDLHSELNLSSLELGDSALYFCASSYSGSNEKLFFGSGTQLSVL.

V is TRBV10-3 and J is TRBJ1-1; D unresolved. The CDR3 length is 12 residues. The ends were cut back, 2 bases at V and 8 bases at J, with 9 bases in the middle. Per germline, CDR1 ENHRY and CDR2 SYGVKD. The CDR3 DNA sequence: TGTGCCATCAGTGAGACTGAGAGAGAAGCTTTCTTT. It encodes CAISETEREAFF.